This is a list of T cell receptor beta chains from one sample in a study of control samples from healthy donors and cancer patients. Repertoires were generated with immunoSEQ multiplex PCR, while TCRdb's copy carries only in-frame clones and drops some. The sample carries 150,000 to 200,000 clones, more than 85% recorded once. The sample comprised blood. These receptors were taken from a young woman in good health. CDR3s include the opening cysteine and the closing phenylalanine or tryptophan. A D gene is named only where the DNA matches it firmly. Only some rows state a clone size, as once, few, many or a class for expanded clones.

CASIGQGSGNTIYF | TGTGCCAGCATCGGACAGGGGTCTGGAAACACCATATATTTT | TRBV28 | . | TRBJ1-3 | TRBD1
CASSPEVGF | TGTGCCAGCAGCCCCGAGGTAGGCTTT | TRBV6-4 | . | TRBJ1-6 | .
CASNAGTSGSYEQYF | TGTGCCAGCAATGCCGGGACTAGCGGCTCCTACGAGCAGTACTTC | TRBV6-5 | . | TRBJ2-7 | TRBD2
CASSLEASGSWTDTQYF | TGTGCCAGCAGCTTAGAAGCTAGCGGGAGTTGGACAGATACGCAGTATTTT | TRBV7-6 | . | TRBJ2-3 | TRBD2
CASDGGPYEQYF | TGTGCCAGCGACGGAGGGCCCTACGAGCAGTACTTC | TRBV28 | few | TRBJ2-7 | .
CASSDGSGGLNTEAFF | TGTGCCAGCAGTGACGGTTCCGGCGGCCTGAACACTGAAGCTTTCTTT | TRBV2 | . | TRBJ1-1 | .
CASSLARSNYEQYF | TGTGCCAGCAGTCTTGCCAGGTCTAACTACGAGCAGTACTTC | TRBV28 | . | TRBJ2-7 | .
CASTPLAGATTGELFF | TGTGCCAGCACTCCTCTAGCGGGAGCTACCACCGGGGAGCTGTTTTTT | TRBV18 | . | TRBJ2-2 | TRBD2
CASSEALRGGGANVLTF | TGTGCCAGCAGTGAAGCTCTTCGGGGAGGTGGGGCCAACGTCCTGACTTTC | TRBV6-1 | . | TRBJ2-6 | .
CAWSVRLAGYNEQFF | TGTGCCTGGAGTGTTCGACTAGCGGGGTACAATGAGCAGTTCTTC | TRBV30 | . | TRBJ2-1 | TRBD2
CASRGEGVRETQYF | TGTGCCAGCCGCGGGGAGGGGGTTCGGGAGACCCAGTACTTC | TRBV7-2 | . | TRBJ2-5 | .
CASSQDPGANEKLFF | TGCGCCAGCAGCCAAGATCCTGGGGCTAATGAAAAACTGTTTTTT | TRBV4-1 | . | TRBJ1-4 | .
CASSGTLANEQFF | TGTGCCAGCAGCGGAACACTAGCTAATGAGCAGTTCTTC | TRBV7-2 | once | TRBJ2-1 | .
CASSSSGGTDTQYF | TGTGCCAGCAGTTCCTCGGGGGGCACAGATACGCAGTATTTT | TRBV6-5 | . | TRBJ2-3 | .
CASSGGGPGELFF | TGCGCCAGCAGTGGAGGGGGCCCCGGGGAGCTGTTTTTT | TRBV5-1 | . | TRBJ2-2 | .
CSLWDRCEKLFF | TGCAGCCTCTGGGACAGATGTGAAAAACTGTTTTTT | TRBV29-1 | . | TRBJ1-4 | TRBD1
CASSRLGGDEQFF | TGTGCCAGCAGCCGCCTTGGGGGGGATGAGCAGTTCTTC | TRBV3-1/TRBV3-2 | . | TRBJ2-1 | TRBD2
CASNVGQISYNEQFF | TGTGCCAGCAACGTCGGACAAATCTCCTACAATGAGCAGTTCTTC | TRBV28 | . | TRBJ2-1 | .
CASSPDRTYGYTF | TGTGCCAGCTCACCCGACAGGACCTATGGCTACACCTTC | TRBV18 | . | TRBJ1-2 | .
CASSFLAPGELFF | TGTGCCAGCAGTTTCCTAGCTCCCGGGGAGCTGTTTTTT | TRBV28 | . | TRBJ2-2 | .
CAWSGGGGTDTQYF | TGTGCCTGGAGTGGGGGCGGCGGCACAGATACGCAGTATTTT | TRBV30 | . | TRBJ2-3 | .
CSASPRGYTGELFF | TGCAGTGCTAGTCCGCGCGGGTACACCGGGGAGCTGTTTTTT | TRBV20-1 | . | TRBJ2-2 | .
CASSHTGTDHTDTQYF | TGTGCCAGCAGCCATACCGGGACTGACCACACAGATACGCAGTATTTT | TRBV14 | . | TRBJ2-3 | .
CASSQTSSYNEQFF | TGTGCCAGCAGTCAGACAAGCTCCTACAATGAGCAGTTCTTC | TRBV6-5 | . | TRBJ2-1 | .
CASSPTVETQYF | TGTGCCAGCAGCCCTACCGTCGAGACCCAGTACTTC | TRBV7-9 | once | TRBJ2-5 | .
CAVRNGGEAFF | TGTGCCGTTCGAAATGGGGGTGAAGCTTTCTTT | TRBV12-3/TRBV12-4 | once | TRBJ1-1 | .
CASSDRHRASGNTIYF | TGTGCCAGCAGTGATCGGCACAGGGCGTCTGGAAACACCATATATTTT | TRBV2 | . | TRBJ1-3 | .
CASSPGPPRETQYF | TGTGCCAGCAGTCCGGGACCTCCCCGTGAGACCCAGTACTTC | TRBV6-2/TRBV6-3 | . | TRBJ2-5 | .
CASSEGRASGTQHF | TGTGCCAGCAGTGAAGGGAGGGCATCAGGGACCCAGCATTTT | TRBV6-1 | . | TRBJ1-5 | .